These 26 T cell receptor beta chains came from one sample sequenced in a study of T cell responses to AZD1222 COVID-19 vaccine. Assay: immunoSEQ multiplex PCR; the TCRdb copy retains only in-frame clones and omits some. Here the sample spans over 65,000 clones, almost 80% being singletons. The starting material was peripheral blood, obtained on day 0 of AZD1222 vaccination. The source of these receptors is an adult in good health.

The chain carries TRBV6-5 and TRBJ2-7; D gene uncertain. This CDR3 comprises 16 residues. V was clipped by 0 bases and J by 0 bases, with 12 bases between them. Germline V gives CDR1 MNHEY, CDR2 SVGAGI. Here the CDR3 reads CASSYSAPPNSYEQYF. The CDR3 nucleotides are TGTGCCAGCAGTTACTCGGCCCCCCCCAACTCCTACGAGCAGTACTTC.

This clone was counted only a few times. The rearrangement joins TRBV28 to TRBJ1-5, with D possibly TRBD1 on 6 matching bases. The CDR3 spans 14 residues. Germline CDR1 is MDHEN and CDR2 is SYDVKM. Trimming stripped 4 bases from V and 4 bases from J, with 11 bases between. The CDR3 bases are TGTGCCAGCAGTTCGACAGGCGGTAATCAGCCCCAGCATTTT. This codes for CASSSTGGNQPQHF.

The V gene is TRBV10-2, the J gene TRBJ1-4; D ambiguous. There are 14 residues in the CDR3. The V and J ends lost 2 bases and 5 bases respectively, with 9 bases between them. CDR1 is WSHSY, CDR2 SAAADI, per germline. CDR3 amino acids: CASSETAPNEKLFF. The CDR3 DNA follows: TGCGCCAGCAGTGAGACGGCACCAAATGAAAAACTGTTTTTT.

This clone was detected only a few times. The genes are TRBV7-2 and TRBJ2-1, with a weak D call TRBD1 (6 bases). Germline V lookup: CDR1 SGHTA, CDR2 FQGNSA. Trimming left V 6 bases short and J 6 bases short, with 18 bases between. The CDR3 has 15 residues. The CDR3, as DNA: TGTGCCAGCAGGATAGGGGGTGGCGCGGGCAATGAGCAGTTCTTC. Translating it yields CASRIGGGAGNEQFF.

The CDR3 loop reads CASRGGQGGWETQYF. CDR3 DNA sequence: TGTGCCAGCAGGGGTGGACAGGGGGGTTGGGAGACCCAGTACTTC. The chain combines TRBV6-5 with TRBJ2-5; 10 bases are shared with TRBD1. This CDR3 spans 15 amino acids. J gave up 5 bases and V 6 bases, and 9 bases lay outside the gene matches. Germline CDR1 is MNHEY and CDR2 is SVGAGI.

This chain joins TRBV18 and TRBJ2-7; 7 bases agree with TRBD2. The V gene end was trimmed by 3 bases and the J gene end by 0 bases; junction bases not matched to a gene: 5. The V gene's germline CDR1 is KGHSH and CDR2 LQKENI. The CDR3 contains 15 residues. CDR3: CASSPQRDLSYEQYF. In DNA, the CDR3 is TGTGCCAGCTCACCTCAGCGGGATCTCTCCTACGAGCAGTACTTC.

The chain has TRBV5-5 and TRBJ2-7; 8 nucleotides match TRBD2. From germline, CDR1 is SGHKS and CDR2 YYEKEE (reference sequence). The CDR3 totals 18 residues. V gave up 3 bases and J gave up 2 bases; unmatched junction bases: 16. The CDR3, as DNA: TGTGCCAGCAGCTCACCCCGGAGCGGGAGTACCCGACCCTACGAGCAGTACTTC. It is translated as CASSSPRSGSTRPYEQYF.

Relative to its sample, this clone is medium-sized. The chain couples TRBV28 to TRBJ1-5; the D gene is possibly TRBD1 (5 bases). CDR1 and CDR2 from the germline V gene are MDHEN and SYDVKM. Trimming stripped 6 bases from V and 4 bases from J, with 13 bases between. The CDR3 totals 14 residues. CDR3 amino acids: CASSLGWGNQPQHF. Here the CDR3 DNA reads TGTGCCAGCAGCCTGGGGTGGGGGAATCAGCCCCAGCATTTT.

V is TRBV6-5 and J is TRBJ1-3; no firm D call. V gave up 3 bases and J gave up 4 bases, with 7 bases separating them. CDR3 length equals 13 residues. In germline, CDR1 is MNHEY, CDR2 SVGAGI. The DNA for the CDR3 is TGTGCCAGCAGTTATGGGTCAGGAAACACCATATATTTT. Encoded protein: CASSYGSGNTIYF.

This clone was seen a few times. This chain joins TRBV4-3 and TRBJ1-1, with D tentatively TRBD1 (6 bases). Trimming took off 0 bases at V and 10 bases at J, with 12 bases between the two ends. Germline V gene sequence: CDR1 LGHNA, CDR2 YSLEER. The CDR3 totals 13 residues. CDR3 sequence reads: CASSQEVGRGAFF. The CDR3 DNA reads as TGCGCCAGCAGCCAAGAGGTAGGCAGGGGAGCTTTCTTT.

A few counts support this clone. The rearrangement uses TRBV13 and TRBJ1-2, with TRBD1 matching over 7 bases. Germline values: CDR1 PRHDT, CDR2 FYEKMQ (reference sequence). CDR3 length: 16 residues. V trimming: 4 bases; J trimming: 2 bases; junction bases outside the gene matches: 10. The CDR3 DNA sequence: TGTGCCAGCAGCTATACAGGGGAAGGGGGCAACTATGGCTACACCTTC. It codes for CASSYTGEGGNYGYTF.

The chain carries TRBV6-5 and TRBJ1-4; D gene unclear. The V gene lost 2 bases and the J gene lost 2 bases, with 12 bases spanning the gap. In germline, CDR1 is MNHEY, CDR2 SVGAGI. The CDR3 contains 16 residues. The CDR3 sequence: CASSYTQAVTNEKLFF. The CDR3, as DNA: TGTGCCAGCAGTTACACTCAGGCCGTGACTAATGAAAAACTGTTTTTT.

In its sample, this clone was seen once. The CDR3 loop reads CASMGQANTGELFF. In DNA form, the CDR3 reads TGTGCCAGCATGGGACAGGCTAACACCGGGGAGCTGTTTTTT. The chain uses TRBV2 and TRBJ2-2, with TRBD1 identical over 8 bases. Trimming at V came to 7 bases and at J to 2 bases, leaving 3 bases not matched to a gene. CDR3 length: 14 amino acids. From germline, CDR1 is SNHLY and CDR2 FYNNEI.

This rearrangement joins TRBV5-1 to TRBJ2-5; 7 nucleotides match TRBD1. Germline CDR1 and CDR2: SGHRS and YFSETQ. There are 12 residues in the CDR3. The junction had 1 base not matched to a gene; V was cut back by 3 bases and J by 5 bases. CDR3 DNA: TGCGCCAGCAGCTCGGGACAGGAGACCCAGTACTTC. It encodes CASSSGQETQYF. Looking up the rest from reference TRBV5-1 and TRBJ2-5 gives the full variable domain: KAGVTQTPRYLIKTRGQQVTLSCSPISGHRSVSWYQQTPGQGLQFLFEYFSETQRNKGNFPGRFSGRQFSNSRSEMNVSTLELGDSALYLCASSSGQETQYFGPGTRLLVL.

The chain is built from TRBV5-1 and TRBJ2-1; 11 bases match TRBD2. The junction had 4 bases not matched to a gene; V was cut back by 1 base and J by 7 bases. The CDR3 runs to 15 residues. Germline values: CDR1 SGHRS, CDR2 YFSETQ. The CDR3 region is CASSLTSGSPNEQFF. CDR3 bases: TGCGCCAGCAGCTTGACTAGCGGGAGCCCAAATGAGCAGTTCTTC.

This sequence joins TRBV3-1 (or the pseudogene TRBV3-2) and TRBJ2-1; 7 nucleotides agree with TRBD2. Per the germline V gene, CDR1 is LGHDT and CDR2 is YNNKEL (reference sequence). V lost 0 bases, J lost 6 bases, and 8 bases stayed unmatched. The CDR3 covers 16 residues. The DNA of the CDR3 is TGTGCCAGCAGCCAAGATCCCGGACTAGGGTCCAATGAGCAGTTCTTC. Its translation is CASSQDPGLGSNEQFF.

The V call is TRBV27, the J call TRBJ1-2, with 10 bases lining up with TRBD1. The J segment lost 7 bases and the V segment lost 5 bases, leaving 10 bases of the junction unmatched. Per germline, CDR1 MNHEY and CDR2 SMNVEV (reference sequence). This CDR3 contains 15 residues. The CDR3 DNA reads TGTGCCAGCAGTGTACCGGGACAGGGGCTCCTTGGCTACACCTTC. Its protein product is CASSVPGQGLLGYTF.

This chain joins TRBV3-1 (or the pseudogene TRBV3-2) and TRBJ2-5; no clear D. CDR3 size: 15 residues. Trimming pared 3 bases from V and 0 bases from J, leaving 11 bases between. Germline loops: CDR1 LGHDT, CDR2 YNNKEL (reference sequence). The CDR3 region has the DNA TGTGCCAGCAGCCACCCTAAGGAGTACCAAGAGACCCAGTACTTC. It translates to CASSHPKEYQETQYF.

V is TRBV19 and J is TRBJ2-1, with D maybe TRBD1 (5 bases). The germline V gene encodes CDR1 LNHDA and CDR2 SQIVND (reference sequence). The CDR3 length is 15 residues. The germline V and J ends were trimmed by 7 bases and 2 bases, with 15 bases remaining between them. In nucleotides, the CDR3 is TGTGCCAGTACCGCGAGGCAGGGTCCCTACAATGAGCAGTTCTTC. Encoded protein: CASTARQGPYNEQFF.

The chain carries TRBV19 and TRBJ2-1; 9 nucleotides match TRBD1. Germline V CDR1 and CDR2: LNHDA, SQIVND (reference sequence). V shed 7 bases and J 3 bases; nucleotides not matched to a gene: 4. The CDR3 extends over 14 amino acids. The DNA of the CDR3 is TGTGCCAGTAAACGGGACAGGGTCTACAATGAGCAGTTCTTC. Its protein is CASKRDRVYNEQFF.

The rearrangement links TRBV2 to TRBJ1-5; D perhaps matches TRBD1 (6 bases). V lost 6 bases and J 3 bases, leaving 9 bases between the germline ends. The CDR3 is 13 amino acids. Germline V gene lookup returns CDR1 SNHLY and CDR2 FYNNEI. The CDR3, as DNA: TGTGCCAGCAGGAGACAGGTCAATCAGCCCCAGCATTTT. Residues: CASRRQVNQPQHF. Full variable domain (remainder filled in from reference TRBV2 and TRBJ1-5): EPEVTQTPSHQVTQMGQEVILRCVPISNHLYFYWYRQILGQKVEFLVSFYNNEISEKSEIFDDQFSVERPDGSNFTLKIRSTKLEDSAMYFCASRRQVNQPQHFGDGTRLSIL.

This sequence joins TRBV7-8 and TRBJ1-5; D ambiguous. The CDR3 sequence is 15 residues long. With 1 base removed from V and 3 bases from J, the gap between germline ends came to 10 bases. Per germline, CDR1 SGHVS and CDR2 FQNEAQ. The CDR3 DNA follows: TGTGCCAGCAGCTTAGAAAGCGGCTACAATCAGCCCCAGCATTTT. Protein sequence: CASSLESGYNQPQHF. Filled out from reference TRBV7-8 and TRBJ1-5, the complete variable domain reads GAGVSQSPRYKVAKRGQDVALRCDPISGHVSLFWYQQALGQGPEFLTYFQNEAQLDKSGLPSDRFFAERPEGSVSTLKIQRTQQEDSAVYLCASSLESGYNQPQHFGDGTRLSIL.

The chain uses TRBV30 and TRBJ2-7; 14 bases map to TRBD2. This CDR3 region has 20 residues. Unmatched junction bases numbered 19, after V lost 0 bases and J lost 6 bases. Germline V gene lookup returns CDR1 GTSNPN and CDR2 SVGIG (reference sequence). The CDR3 here is CAWSVRWTSGRMDRKSEQYF. Written as DNA, the CDR3 is TGTGCCTGGAGTGTACGTTGGACTAGCGGGAGGATGGACCGAAAAAGCGAGCAGTACTTC.

This chain joins TRBV4-3 and TRBJ1-1; maybe TRBD1 (5 bases). Germline assignment: CDR1 LGHNA and CDR2 YSLEER. Trimming shortened V by 0 bases and J by 0 bases, and 11 bases separated the two germline ends. The CDR3 covers 16 residues. The CDR3 nucleotides are TGCGCCAGCAGCCAAGATCTTGTGGGACTGAACACTGAAGCTTTCTTT. Translation gives CASSQDLVGLNTEAFF.

V gene TRBV7-2 combines with J gene TRBJ2-5, with D possibly matching TRBD2 (5 bases). The CDR3 is 15 residues long. Per germline, CDR1 SGHTA and CDR2 FQGNSA. With 5 bases removed from V and 5 bases from J, the gap between germline ends came to 18 bases. The CDR3 bases are TGTGCCAGCAGCCCTCAAAGAGGGCCGGGGGAGACCCAGTACTTC. Its protein product is CASSPQRGPGETQYF.

By sample fraction, this clone is medium-sized. The chain carries TRBV7-9 and TRBJ1-1, with D unresolved. Trimming took off 4 bases at V and 5 bases at J, with 8 bases between the two ends. In germline, CDR1 is SEHNR, CDR2 FQNEAQ (reference sequence). This CDR3 is 12 amino acids long. CDR3 amino acids: CASSSYGTEAFF. CDR3 in DNA: TGTGCCAGCAGCTCCTATGGGACTGAAGCTTTCTTT.